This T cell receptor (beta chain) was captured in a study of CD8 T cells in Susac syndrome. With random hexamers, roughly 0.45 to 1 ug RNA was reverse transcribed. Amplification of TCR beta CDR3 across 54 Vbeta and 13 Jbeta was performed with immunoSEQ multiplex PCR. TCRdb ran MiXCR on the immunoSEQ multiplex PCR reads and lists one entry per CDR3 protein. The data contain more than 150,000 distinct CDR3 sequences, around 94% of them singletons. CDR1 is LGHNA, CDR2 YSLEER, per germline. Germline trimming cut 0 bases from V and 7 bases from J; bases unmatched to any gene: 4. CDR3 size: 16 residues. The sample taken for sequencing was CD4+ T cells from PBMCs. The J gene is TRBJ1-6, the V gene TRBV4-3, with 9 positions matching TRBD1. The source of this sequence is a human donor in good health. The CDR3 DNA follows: TGCGCCAGCAGCCAAGATCGTGGGACAGGGAATTCACCCCTCCACTTT. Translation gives CASSQDRGTGNSPLHF.